This T cell receptor beta chain was identified during a study of metastatic and nonmetastatic thyroid tumors. Study summary: Peripheral blood and tumor or nodule samples from malignant and benign thyroid patients were compared. General study results and limits: Malignant thyroid tumors reportedly had TCR beta diversity that was significantly higher than in benign nodules, in blood and tumor.

This clone is medium-sized (0.01 to 0.1%) by share. The antigen is unknown. CDR3 length: 10 amino acids. Trimming stripped 3 bases from V and 8 bases from J, with 4 bases between. The germline CDR1 and CDR2 sequences are SNHLY and FYNNEI. TCRdb called clones again from the PCR reads with MiXCR. The sample holds roughly 18,000 clones, more than 25% seen once. Among the patients, none had received any treatment before thyroid surgery. Input material: tumor tissue. This sequence originates from a female donor with papillary thyroid cancer or a benign thyroid nodule (not recorded which). Some clones in this sample may be carry-over from other donors' samples. V gene TRBV2 combines with J gene TRBJ1-2; no clear D gene. The CDR3 loop is CASSEMGYTF. For the CDR3, the DNA is TGTGCCAGCAGTGAGATGGGCTACACCTTC.